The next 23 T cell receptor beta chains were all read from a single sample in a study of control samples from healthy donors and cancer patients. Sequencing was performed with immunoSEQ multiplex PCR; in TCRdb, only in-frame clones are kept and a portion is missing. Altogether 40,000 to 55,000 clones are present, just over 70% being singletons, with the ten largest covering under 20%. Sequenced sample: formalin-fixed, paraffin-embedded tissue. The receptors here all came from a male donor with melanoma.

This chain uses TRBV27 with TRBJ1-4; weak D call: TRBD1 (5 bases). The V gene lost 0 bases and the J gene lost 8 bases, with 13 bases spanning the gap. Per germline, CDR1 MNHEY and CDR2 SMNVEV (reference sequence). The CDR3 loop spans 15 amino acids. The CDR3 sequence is CASSLSFWGIEKLFF. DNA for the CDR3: TGTGCCAGCAGTTTATCGTTCTGGGGGATCGAAAAACTGTTTTTT.

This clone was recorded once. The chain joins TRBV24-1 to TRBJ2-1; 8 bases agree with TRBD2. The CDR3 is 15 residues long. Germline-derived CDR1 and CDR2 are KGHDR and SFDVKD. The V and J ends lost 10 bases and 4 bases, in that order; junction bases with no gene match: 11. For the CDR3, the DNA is TGTGCCACGTCCCACGGCGGGAGGTCGTACAATGAGCAGTTCTTC. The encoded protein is CATSHGGRSYNEQFF.

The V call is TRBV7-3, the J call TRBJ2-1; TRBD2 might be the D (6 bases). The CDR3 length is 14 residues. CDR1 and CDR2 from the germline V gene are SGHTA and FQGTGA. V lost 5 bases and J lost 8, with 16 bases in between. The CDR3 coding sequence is TGTGCCAGCAGCCCCGCGGGGCAAAGGTATGAGCAGTTCTTC. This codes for CASSPAGQRYEQFF.

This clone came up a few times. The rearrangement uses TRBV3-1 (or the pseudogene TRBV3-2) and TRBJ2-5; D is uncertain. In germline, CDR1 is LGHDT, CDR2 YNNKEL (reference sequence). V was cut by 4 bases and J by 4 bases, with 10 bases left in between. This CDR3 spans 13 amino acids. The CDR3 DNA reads TGTGCCAGCAGCCTCCCGGGCGGAGAGACCCAGTACTTC. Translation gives CASSLPGGETQYF.

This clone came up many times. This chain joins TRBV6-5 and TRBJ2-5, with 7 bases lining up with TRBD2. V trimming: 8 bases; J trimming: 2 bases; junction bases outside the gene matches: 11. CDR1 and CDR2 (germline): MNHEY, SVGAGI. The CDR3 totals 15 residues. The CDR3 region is CASRPSGGQQETQYF. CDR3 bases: TGTGCCAGCCGCCCCTCGGGAGGCCAACAAGAGACCCAGTACTTC.

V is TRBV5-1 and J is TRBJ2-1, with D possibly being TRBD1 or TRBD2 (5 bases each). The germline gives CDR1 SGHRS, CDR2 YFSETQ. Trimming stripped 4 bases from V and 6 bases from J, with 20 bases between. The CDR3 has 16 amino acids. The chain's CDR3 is CASSVSGTALINEQFF. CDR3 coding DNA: TGCGCCAGCAGCGTATCCGGGACGGCCTTGATCAATGAGCAGTTCTTC.

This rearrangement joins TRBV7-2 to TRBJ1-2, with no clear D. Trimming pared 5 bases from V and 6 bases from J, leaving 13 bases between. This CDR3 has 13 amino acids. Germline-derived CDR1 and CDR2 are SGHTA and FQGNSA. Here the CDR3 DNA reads TGTGCCAGCAGCATGTCCCGGGAGGATGGCTACACCTTC. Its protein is CASSMSREDGYTF. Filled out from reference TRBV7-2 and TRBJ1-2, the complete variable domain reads GAGVSQSPSNKVTEKGKDVELRCDPISGHTALYWYRQSLGQGLEFLIYFQGNSAPDKSGLPSDRFSAERTGGSVSTLTIQRTQQEDSAVYLCASSMSREDGYTFGSGTRLTVV.

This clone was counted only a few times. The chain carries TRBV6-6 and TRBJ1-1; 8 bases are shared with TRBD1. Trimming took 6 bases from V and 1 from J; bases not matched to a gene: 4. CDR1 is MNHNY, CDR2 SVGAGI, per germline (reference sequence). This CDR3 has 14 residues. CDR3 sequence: CASSPDRANTEAFF. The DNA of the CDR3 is TGTGCCAGCAGCCCGGACAGGGCGAACACTGAAGCTTTCTTT.

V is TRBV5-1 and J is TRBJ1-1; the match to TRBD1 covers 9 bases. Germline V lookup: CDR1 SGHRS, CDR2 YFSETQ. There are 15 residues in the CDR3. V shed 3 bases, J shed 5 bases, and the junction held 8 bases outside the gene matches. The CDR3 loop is CASSWTGQGYTEAFF. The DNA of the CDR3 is TGCGCCAGCAGCTGGACGGGACAGGGATATACTGAAGCTTTCTTT.

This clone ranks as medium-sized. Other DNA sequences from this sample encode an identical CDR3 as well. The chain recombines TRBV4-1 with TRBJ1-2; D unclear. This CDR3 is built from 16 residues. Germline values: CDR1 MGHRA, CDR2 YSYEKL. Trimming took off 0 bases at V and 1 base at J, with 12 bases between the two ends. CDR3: CASSQDGGQDNYGYTF. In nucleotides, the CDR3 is TGCGCCAGCAGCCAAGACGGAGGGCAGGATAACTATGGCTACACCTTC.

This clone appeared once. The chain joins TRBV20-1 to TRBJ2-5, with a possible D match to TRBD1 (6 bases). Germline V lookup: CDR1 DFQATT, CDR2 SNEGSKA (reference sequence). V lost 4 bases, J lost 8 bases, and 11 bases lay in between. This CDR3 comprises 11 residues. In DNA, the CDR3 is TGCAGTGCTACCAGGGGAAACACCCAGTACTTC. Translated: CSATRGNTQYF.

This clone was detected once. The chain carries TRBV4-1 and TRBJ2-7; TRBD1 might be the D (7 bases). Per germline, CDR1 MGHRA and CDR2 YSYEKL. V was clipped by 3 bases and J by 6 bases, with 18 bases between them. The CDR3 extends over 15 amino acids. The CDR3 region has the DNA TGCGCCAGCAGCCATCGGGGGCAGGGGGTAGCCGAGCAGTACTTC. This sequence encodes CASSHRGQGVAEQYF.

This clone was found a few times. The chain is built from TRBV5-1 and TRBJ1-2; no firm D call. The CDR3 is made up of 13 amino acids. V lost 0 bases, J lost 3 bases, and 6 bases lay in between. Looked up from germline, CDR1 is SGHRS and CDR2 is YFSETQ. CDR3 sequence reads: CASSLDTYYGYTF. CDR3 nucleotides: TGCGCCAGCAGCTTGGACACCTACTATGGCTACACCTTC.

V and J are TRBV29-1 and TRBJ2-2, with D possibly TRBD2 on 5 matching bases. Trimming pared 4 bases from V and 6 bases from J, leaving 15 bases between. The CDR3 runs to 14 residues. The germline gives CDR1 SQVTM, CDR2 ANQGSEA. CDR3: CSVGLRRSAGELFF. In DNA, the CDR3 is TGCAGCGTTGGCCTAAGGAGGTCGGCCGGGGAGCTGTTTTTT.

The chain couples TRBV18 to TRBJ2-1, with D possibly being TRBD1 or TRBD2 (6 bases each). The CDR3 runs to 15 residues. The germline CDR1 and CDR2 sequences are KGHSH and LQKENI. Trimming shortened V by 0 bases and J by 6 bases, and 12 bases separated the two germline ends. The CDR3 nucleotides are TGTGCCAGCTCACCACCCCCGGGGGCTTCCAATGAGCAGTTCTTC. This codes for CASSPPPGASNEQFF. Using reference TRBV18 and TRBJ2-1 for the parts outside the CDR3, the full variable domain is NAGVMQNPRHLVRRRGQEARLRCSPMKGHSHVYWYRQLPEEGLKFMVYLQKENIIDESGMPKERFSAEFPKEGPSILRIQQVVRGDSAAYFCASSPPPGASNEQFFGPGTRLTVL.

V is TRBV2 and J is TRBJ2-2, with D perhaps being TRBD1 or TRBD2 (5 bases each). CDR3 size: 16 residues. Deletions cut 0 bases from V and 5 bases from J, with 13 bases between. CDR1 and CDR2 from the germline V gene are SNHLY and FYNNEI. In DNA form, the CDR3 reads TGTGCCAGCAGTGAAGCGAGGGCCAGGGATACCGGGGAGCTGTTTTTT. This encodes CASSEARARDTGELFF. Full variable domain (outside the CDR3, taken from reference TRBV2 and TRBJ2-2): EPEVTQTPSHQVTQMGQEVILRCVPISNHLYFYWYRQILGQKVEFLVSFYNNEISEKSEIFDDQFSVERPDGSNFTLKIRSTKLEDSAMYFCASSEARARDTGELFFGEGSRLTVL.

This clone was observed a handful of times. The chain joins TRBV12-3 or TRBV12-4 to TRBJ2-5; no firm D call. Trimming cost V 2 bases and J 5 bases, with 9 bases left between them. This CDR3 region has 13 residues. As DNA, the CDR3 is TGTGCCAGCAGTTTAATAGGGCAGGAGACCCAGTACTTC. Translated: CASSLIGQETQYF.

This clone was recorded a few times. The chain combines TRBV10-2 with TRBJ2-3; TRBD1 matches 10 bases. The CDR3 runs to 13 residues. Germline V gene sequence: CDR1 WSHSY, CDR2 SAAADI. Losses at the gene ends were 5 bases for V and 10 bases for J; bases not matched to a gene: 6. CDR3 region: CASSQGQGLAQYF. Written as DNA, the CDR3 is TGCGCCAGCAGTCAGGGACAGGGGTTGGCGCAGTATTTT.

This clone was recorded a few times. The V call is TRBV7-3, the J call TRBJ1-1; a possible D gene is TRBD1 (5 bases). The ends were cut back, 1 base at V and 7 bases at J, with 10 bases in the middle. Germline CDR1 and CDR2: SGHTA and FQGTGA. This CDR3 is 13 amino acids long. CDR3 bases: TGTGCCAGCAGCTTAATAGGGGAGGGTGAAGCTTTCTTT. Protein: CASSLIGEGEAFF.

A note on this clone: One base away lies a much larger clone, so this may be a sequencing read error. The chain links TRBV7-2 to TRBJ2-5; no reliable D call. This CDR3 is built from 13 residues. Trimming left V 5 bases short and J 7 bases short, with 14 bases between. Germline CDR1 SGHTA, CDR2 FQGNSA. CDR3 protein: CASSVNLSPTQYF. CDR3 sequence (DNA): TGTGCCAGCAGCGTAAACCTCTCCCCGACCCAGTACTTC.

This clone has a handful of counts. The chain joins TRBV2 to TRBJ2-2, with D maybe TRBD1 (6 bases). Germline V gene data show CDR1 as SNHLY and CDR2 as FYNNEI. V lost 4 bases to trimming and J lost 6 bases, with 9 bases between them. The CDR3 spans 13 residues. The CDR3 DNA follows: TGTGCCAGCAGTGGTCAGGGGCCCGGGGAGCTGTTTTTT. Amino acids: CASSGQGPGELFF.

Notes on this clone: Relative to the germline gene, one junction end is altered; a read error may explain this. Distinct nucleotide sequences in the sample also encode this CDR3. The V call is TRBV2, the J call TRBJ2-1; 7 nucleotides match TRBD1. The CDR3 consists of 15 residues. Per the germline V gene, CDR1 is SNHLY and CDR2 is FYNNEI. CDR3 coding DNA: TGTGCCAGCAGTGAGGGGGACAGCTCCTACAATGAGCAATTCTTC. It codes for CASSEGDSSYNEQFF.

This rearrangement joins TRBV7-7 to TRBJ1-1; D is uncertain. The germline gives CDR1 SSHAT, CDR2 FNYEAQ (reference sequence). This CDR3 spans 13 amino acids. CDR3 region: CVSSFTRETEAFF. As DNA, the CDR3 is TGTGTTAGCAGCTTTACGCGGGAAACTGAAGCTTTCTTT.